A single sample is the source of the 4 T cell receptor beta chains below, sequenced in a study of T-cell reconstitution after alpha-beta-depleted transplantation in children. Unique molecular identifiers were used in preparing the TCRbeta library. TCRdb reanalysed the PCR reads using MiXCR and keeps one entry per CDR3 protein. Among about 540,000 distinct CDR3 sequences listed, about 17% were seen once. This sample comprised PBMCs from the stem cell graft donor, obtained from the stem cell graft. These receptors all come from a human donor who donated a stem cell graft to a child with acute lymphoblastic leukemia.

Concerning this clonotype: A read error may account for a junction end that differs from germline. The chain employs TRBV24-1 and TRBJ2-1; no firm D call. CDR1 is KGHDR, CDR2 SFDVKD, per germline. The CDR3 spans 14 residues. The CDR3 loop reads CATSDWRPPNDQFF. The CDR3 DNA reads TGTGCCACCAGTGATTGGAGACCGCCGAATGACCAGTTCTTC.

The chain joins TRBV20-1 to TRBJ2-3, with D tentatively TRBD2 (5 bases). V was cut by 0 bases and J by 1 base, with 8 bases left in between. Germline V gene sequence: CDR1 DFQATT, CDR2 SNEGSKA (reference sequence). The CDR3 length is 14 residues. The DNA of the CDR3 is TGCAGTGCTAGAGAGACTATCGGCACAGATACGCAGTATTTT. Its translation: CSARETIGTDTQYF.

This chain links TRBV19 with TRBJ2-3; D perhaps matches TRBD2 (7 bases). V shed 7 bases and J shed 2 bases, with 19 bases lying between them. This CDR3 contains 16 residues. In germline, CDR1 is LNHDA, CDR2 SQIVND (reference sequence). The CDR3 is CASTSIQGGDTDTQYF. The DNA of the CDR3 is TGTGCCAGTACCTCGATCCAAGGGGGGGACACAGATACGCAGTATTTT.

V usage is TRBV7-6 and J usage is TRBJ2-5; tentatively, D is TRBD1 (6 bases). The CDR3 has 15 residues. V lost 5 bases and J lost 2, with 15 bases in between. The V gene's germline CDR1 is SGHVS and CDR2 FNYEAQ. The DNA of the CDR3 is TGTGCCAGCAGCGTAGGGGGTGCGCCACAAGAGACCCAGTACTTC. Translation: CASSVGGAPQETQYF.